The next 5 T cell receptor beta chains were all read from a single sample in a study of T cell responses to AZD1222 COVID-19 vaccine. Using immunoSEQ multiplex PCR, the repertoire was profiled, and TCRdb retains in-frame clones only, with some absent. The repertoire holds under 150,000 clones, with 70% to 90% as singletons. The specimen comprised peripheral blood, sampled 28 days after the second AZD1222 dose. All receptors derive from an adult who received the AZD1222 COVID-19 vaccine.

V usage is TRBV28 and J usage is TRBJ2-1, with 13 bases matching TRBD2. The CDR3 length is 17 residues. Germline loops: CDR1 MDHEN, CDR2 SYDVKM. The ends lost 5 bases at V and 5 bases at J; junction bases unmatched: 9. In nucleotides, the CDR3 is TGTGCCAGCAGTGGTGAGGGACTAGCGGGGCTCCACAATGAGCAGTTCTTC. Residues: CASSGEGLAGLHNEQFF.

The chain carries TRBV7-6 and TRBJ2-7; 7 nucleotides agree with TRBD2. CDR3 length: 14 amino acids. Trimming at V came to 0 bases and at J to 3 bases, leaving 2 bases not matched to a gene. The germline V gene encodes CDR1 SGHVS and CDR2 FNYEAQ. The CDR3 DNA reads TGTGCCAGCAGCTTAGCGAGCGGGAACTACGAGCAGTACTTC. It yields the protein CASSLASGNYEQYF.

The chain links TRBV3-1 (or the pseudogene TRBV3-2) to TRBJ1-6; D may be TRBD1 (5 bases). With 4 bases removed from V and 4 bases from J, the gap between germline ends came to 17 bases. CDR1 is LGHDT, CDR2 YNNKEL, per germline (reference sequence). The length of the CDR3 is 17 residues. The CDR3 protein is CASSPGQPHFYNSPLHF. DNA of the CDR3: TGTGCCAGCAGCCCCGGACAACCCCACTTTTATAATTCACCCCTCCACTTT.

The chain carries TRBV3-1 (or the pseudogene TRBV3-2) and TRBJ1-6; no firm D call. V lost 0 bases, J lost 8 bases, and 8 bases lay in between. Germline loops: CDR1 LGHDT, CDR2 YNNKEL (reference sequence). The CDR3 length is 14 residues. CDR3: CASSQEWEDSPLHF. In DNA, the CDR3 is TGTGCCAGCAGCCAAGAGTGGGAAGATTCACCCCTCCACTTT.

The rearrangement links TRBV18 to TRBJ2-7; 11 positions agree with TRBD1. This CDR3 has 15 residues. Trimming cost V 2 bases and J 3 bases; bases outside gene matches: 3. Germline CDR1 and CDR2: KGHSH and LQKENI. The CDR3 sequence is CASSPSGTGGYEQYF. The CDR3 DNA is TGTGCCAGCTCACCATCCGGGACAGGGGGCTACGAGCAGTACTTC.